Listed here is a single T cell receptor beta chain. Its specificity is not known. The record originates from a study of long-term antiretroviral therapy in people with HIV. Regarding the study as a whole: Adherence to ART, viral resistance and therapy changes lacked any data.

Trimming cost V 3 bases and J 4 bases; bases outside gene matches: 4. There are 16 residues in the CDR3. Looked up from germline, CDR1 is KGHSH and CDR2 is LQKENI. They ran version v3.0 of the immunoSEQ assay at survey level. Profiled with immunoSEQ multiplex PCR; TCRdb holds only in-frame clones, not every one. The sample carries about 28,000 clones, roughly 84% recorded once. Everyone in the study who had HIV was treated in the United States. Specimens retained roughly 1-11 million cryopreserved PBMC preceding DNA extraction. The chain has TRBV18 and TRBJ2-6; TRBD1 matches 9 bases. The sample in question was unsorted PBMCs, obtained 0.8 years after starting antiretroviral therapy. The receptor was isolated from a woman younger than 45 with HIV. This chain's CDR3 is CASSPGQGSGANVLTF. The CDR3, as DNA: TGTGCCAGCTCACCGGGACAGGGATCCGGGGCCAACGTCCTGACTTTC.